Listed here are 18 T cell receptor beta chains from one sample, sequenced in a study of beta chain features in type 1 diabetes. Antigens for these TCRs are unknown. What was sequenced were expressed TCRB transcripts, since all of the isolated RNA had been reverse transcribed. Clones were sequenced by immunoSEQ multiplex PCR, and TCRdb holds only the in-frame ones, with some missing. The profile shows approximately 600,000 clones, 12% of them singletons. Study-wide results and limits: TCRB CDR3 length was moderately but significantly reduced in all four CD4+ subsets of Type 1 diabetes patients.

Source material: naive CD4+ T cells from blood. The source of these receptors is a man aged 30 to 45 with type 1 diabetes.

The chain carries TRBV2 and TRBJ2-2; D unclear. V shed 2 bases and J shed 4 bases, with 8 bases lying between them. The CDR3 totals 14 residues. CDR1 is SNHLY and CDR2 is FYNNEI in the germline V gene. In DNA, the CDR3 is TGTGCCAGCAGTGAACTACGGACCACCGGGGAGCTGTTTTTT. Its translation: CASSELRTTGELFF.

This clone turned up a few times. The gene calls are TRBV12-5 and TRBJ2-7; no clear D gene. CDR1 and CDR2 (germline): LGHNT, FRNRAP. V gave up 5 bases and J gave up 5 bases, with 10 bases separating them. The CDR3 extends over 12 amino acids. The DNA for the CDR3 is TGTGCTAGTGGTCCAACCCTTAACGAGCAGTACTTC. This sequence encodes CASGPTLNEQYF.

The chain joins TRBV6-5 to TRBJ2-1; 9 nucleotides line up with TRBD1. Per the germline V gene, CDR1 is MNHEY and CDR2 is SVGAGI. V lost 6 bases, J lost 7 bases, and 7 bases stayed unmatched. The CDR3 is 14 residues long. This chain's CDR3 is CASSRGTGLNEQFF. The CDR3, as DNA: TGTGCCAGCAGCCGCGGGACAGGGCTGAATGAGCAGTTCTTC.

The rearrangement joins TRBV4-2 to TRBJ1-2, with D uncertain. There are 16 residues in the CDR3. The germline gives CDR1 LGHNA, CDR2 YNFKEQ. The V end lost 0 bases, the J end lost 2 bases, and 13 bases lay between the germline ends. The DNA for the CDR3 is TGTGCCAGCAGCCAAGATGGAGGCCCTGACAACTATGGCTACACCTTC. Protein sequence: CASSQDGGPDNYGYTF.

The V gene is TRBV11-3, the J gene TRBJ2-1; D possibly corresponds to TRBD2 (5 bases). Deletions cut 5 bases from V and 8 bases from J, with 7 bases between. Germline CDR1 and CDR2: SGHNT and YENEEA. CDR3 length: 11 residues. The CDR3 region is CASSTGYEQFF. CDR3 coding DNA: TGTGCCAGCAGCACGGGGTATGAGCAGTTCTTC.

J is TRBJ1-1 and V is TRBV5-1; the D gene is possibly TRBD1 (5 bases). CDR3 size: 14 residues. Germline values: CDR1 SGHRS, CDR2 YFSETQ. V was trimmed by 4 bases and J by 2 bases, leaving 12 bases between them. Written as DNA, the CDR3 is TGCGCCAGCAGCCCGGCCGGGGGAAACACTGAAGCTTTCTTT. Translating it yields CASSPAGGNTEAFF.

This clone appeared a few times. This rearrangement joins TRBV14 to TRBJ2-1; TRBD2 aligns across 8 bases. The V and J ends lost 1 base and 6 bases, in that order; junction bases with no gene match: 5. CDR1 SGHDN and CDR2 FVKESK come from the germline V gene. The CDR3 sequence is 15 residues long. The CDR3 loop is CASSQGAAGGNEQFF. DNA of the CDR3: TGTGCCAGCAGCCAAGGAGCGGCGGGAGGCAATGAGCAGTTCTTC.

This chain uses TRBV4-2 with TRBJ2-2, with 8 bases matching TRBD1. Germline assignment: CDR1 LGHNA and CDR2 YNFKEQ. The CDR3 is 15 residues long. The junction had 7 bases not matched to a gene; V was cut back by 5 bases and J by 5 bases. CDR3 nucleotide sequence: TGTGCCAGCAGCAAGACAGGGGACGAGACCGGGGAGCTGTTTTTT. Its protein product is CASSKTGDETGELFF.

This rearrangement joins TRBV11-2 to TRBJ2-5, with D possibly matching TRBD1 (6 bases). Per germline, CDR1 SGHAT and CDR2 FQNNGV. V lost 1 base to trimming and J lost 5 bases, with 8 bases between them. The CDR3 totals 13 residues. The CDR3 is CASSLAGVETQYF. The CDR3 region has the DNA TGTGCCAGCAGCTTAGCAGGGGTCGAGACCCAGTACTTC.

This clone has more than one count but fewer than ten. This chain links TRBV9 with TRBJ2-1; D is possibly TRBD1 or TRBD2 (5 bases each). V lost 4 bases, J lost 7 bases, and 12 bases lay in between. CDR3 length: 13 amino acids. Germline CDR1 reads SGDLS; CDR2 reads YYNGEE. CDR3 nucleotide sequence: TGTGCCAGCAGCCTGGGACGGTCGAATGAGCAGTTCTTC. Translating gives CASSLGRSNEQFF.

There are a few counts of this clone. This chain connects TRBV19 to TRBJ1-5; tentative D call: TRBD1 (6 bases). The V gene's germline CDR1 is LNHDA and CDR2 SQIVND (reference sequence). V lost 5 bases and J lost 3, with 11 bases in between. The CDR3 is made up of 14 amino acids. DNA of the CDR3: TGTGCCAGTAGTCTGGACAGCGTCAATCAGCCCCAGCATTTT. It translates to CASSLDSVNQPQHF.

This chain joins TRBV30 and TRBJ1-6; 9 bases match TRBD1. The CDR3 totals 14 residues. V lost 4 bases to trimming and J lost 9 bases; unmatched junction nucleotides: 7. Per germline, CDR1 GTSNPN and CDR2 SVGIG (reference sequence). The CDR3 DNA reads TGTGCCTGGAATCACAGGGGGCGTATTTCACCCCTCCACTTT. Its protein is CAWNHRGRISPLHF.

This rearrangement joins TRBV2 to TRBJ1-2; possible D gene TRBD1, 6 bases. Germline assignment: CDR1 SNHLY and CDR2 FYNNEI. V lost 6 bases and J lost 1, with 9 bases in between. The CDR3 sequence is 13 residues long. The CDR3 protein is CASRGQFNYGYTF. In nucleotides, the CDR3 is TGTGCCAGCAGAGGACAGTTTAACTATGGCTACACCTTC. The full variable domain, with the rest looked up from reference TRBV2 and TRBJ1-2, is EPEVTQTPSHQVTQMGQEVILRCVPISNHLYFYWYRQILGQKVEFLVSFYNNEISEKSEIFDDQFSVERPDGSNFTLKIRSTKLEDSAMYFCASRGQFNYGYTFGSGTRLTVV.

The chain carries TRBV10-3 and TRBJ2-7; 8 nucleotides line up with TRBD1. Trimming cost V 4 bases and J 3 bases; bases outside gene matches: 8. Germline lookup yields CDR1 ENHRY and CDR2 SYGVKD. The CDR3 contains 15 residues. The CDR3 sequence is CAISANTGGLYEQYF. The CDR3 DNA sequence: TGTGCCATCAGTGCTAATACAGGGGGTCTCTACGAGCAGTACTTC.

This clone was observed a handful of times. Other DNA variants within this sample encode the same CDR3. The chain couples TRBV7-9 to TRBJ1-4; 9 bases agree with TRBD1. The CDR3 covers 14 residues. Germline assignment: CDR1 SEHNR and CDR2 FQNEAQ (reference sequence). The V segment lost 5 bases and the J segment 8 bases; nucleotides outside the gene matches: 6. The CDR3 DNA reads as TGTGCCAGCAGCCCAGGACAGGGGCGAGAAAAACTGTTTTTT. Translating gives CASSPGQGREKLFF.

The V call is TRBV7-8, the J call TRBJ2-7; 13 bases are shared with TRBD2. The V segment lost 4 bases and the J segment 0 bases; nucleotides outside the gene matches: 15. The germline V gene encodes CDR1 SGHVS and CDR2 FQNEAQ. The CDR3 totals 20 residues. As DNA, the CDR3 is TGTGCCAGCAGCTCACGACTAGCGGGGGGATCAAGGACCAGCTCCTACGAGCAGTACTTC. Protein product: CASSSRLAGGSRTSSYEQYF.

V usage is TRBV28 and J usage is TRBJ2-1, with TRBD2 matching 9 bases. Germline CDR1 MDHEN, CDR2 SYDVKM. This CDR3 contains 15 residues. The V segment lost 3 bases and the J segment 6 bases; nucleotides outside the gene matches: 6. The CDR3 coding sequence is TGTGCCAGCAGTTTGCGCGGGGGGGCGAGCAATGAGCAGTTCTTC. It yields the protein CASSLRGGASNEQFF.

This clone was observed a few times. V usage is TRBV9 and J usage is TRBJ2-5; TRBD2 matches 12 bases. The length of the CDR3 is 17 residues. V trimming: 0 bases; J trimming: 7 bases; junction bases outside the gene matches: 10. CDR1 is SGDLS and CDR2 is YYNGEE in the germline V gene. DNA for the CDR3: TGTGCCAGCAGCGTAGCCGGGACTAGCGGGTGGCTGGGGACCCAGTACTTC. Amino acid sequence: CASSVAGTSGWLGTQYF.